This T cell receptor beta chain originates from a study of graft-versus-host responses after intestinal transplantation. The CDR3 loop spans 14 amino acids. Deletions cut 5 bases from V and 7 bases from J, with 15 bases between. CDR1 and CDR2 from the germline V gene are MNHEY and SMNVEV (reference sequence). Worth noting for this clone: Its antigen is unidentified.

Sequencing used immunoSEQ multiplex PCR; TCRdb keeps in-frame clones, though not all of them. The sample shows fewer than 120,000 clones, around 95% of them seen only once. The clonotype was recovered from a human donor who received an intestinal transplant. Material: unstimulated CD8+ T cells sorted from spleen or lymph node cells, obtained before intestinal transplant. This chain links TRBV27 with TRBJ2-1; a weak D match, TRBD2 (7 bases). Here the CDR3 reads CASSPTRGGNEQFF. DNA for the CDR3: TGTGCCAGCAGTCCGACTAGGGGGGGAAATGAGCAGTTCTTC.